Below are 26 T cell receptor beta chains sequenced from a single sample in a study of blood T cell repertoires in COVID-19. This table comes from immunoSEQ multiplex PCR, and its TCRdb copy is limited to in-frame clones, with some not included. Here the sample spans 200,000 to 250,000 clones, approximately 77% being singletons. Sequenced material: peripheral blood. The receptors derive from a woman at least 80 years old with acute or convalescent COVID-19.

DNA of the CDR3: TGCGCCAGCAGCCAAGGCTGGACAGGGGGCTACAATGAGCAGTTCTTC. Its translation is CASSQGWTGGYNEQFF. The chain carries TRBV5-1 and TRBJ2-1; TRBD1 matches 10 bases. Germline-derived CDR1 and CDR2 are SGHRS and YFSETQ. Trimming took 4 bases from V and 3 from J; bases not matched to a gene: 7. This CDR3 comprises 16 residues.

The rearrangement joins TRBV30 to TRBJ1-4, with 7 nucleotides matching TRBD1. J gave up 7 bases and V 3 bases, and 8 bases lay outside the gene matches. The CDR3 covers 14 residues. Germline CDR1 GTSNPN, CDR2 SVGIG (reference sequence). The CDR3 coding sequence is TGTGCCTGGAGGACAGGGATCCCCCTTGAAAAACTGTTTTTT. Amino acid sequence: CAWRTGIPLEKLFF.

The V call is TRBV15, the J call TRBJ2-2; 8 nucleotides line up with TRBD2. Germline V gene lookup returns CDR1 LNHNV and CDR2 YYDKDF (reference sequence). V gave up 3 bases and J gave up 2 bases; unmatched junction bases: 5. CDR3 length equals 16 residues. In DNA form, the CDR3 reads TGTGCCACCAGCAGGGGCGGGGGGCATAACACCGGGGAGCTGTTTTTT. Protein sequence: CATSRGGGHNTGELFF. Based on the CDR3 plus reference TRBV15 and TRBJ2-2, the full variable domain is DAMVIQNPRYQVTQFGKPVTLSCSQTLNHNVMYWYQQKSSQAPKLLFHYYDKDFNNEADTPDNFQSRRPNTSFCFLDIRSPGLGDTAMYLCATSRGGGHNTGELFFGEGSRLTVL.

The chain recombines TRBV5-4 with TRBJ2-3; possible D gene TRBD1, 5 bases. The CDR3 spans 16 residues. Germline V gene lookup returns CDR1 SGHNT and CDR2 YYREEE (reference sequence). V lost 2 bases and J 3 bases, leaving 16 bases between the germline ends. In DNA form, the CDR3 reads TGTGCCAGCAGCTTCCCTGGACACGGACCTACAGATACGCAGTATTTT. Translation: CASSFPGHGPTDTQYF. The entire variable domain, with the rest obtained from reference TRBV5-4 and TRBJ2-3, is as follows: ETGVTQSPTHLIKTRGQQVTLRCSSQSGHNTVSWYQQALGQGPQFIFQYYREEENGRGNFPPRFSGLQFPNYSSELNVNALELDDSALYLCASSFPGHGPTDTQYFGPGTRLTVL.

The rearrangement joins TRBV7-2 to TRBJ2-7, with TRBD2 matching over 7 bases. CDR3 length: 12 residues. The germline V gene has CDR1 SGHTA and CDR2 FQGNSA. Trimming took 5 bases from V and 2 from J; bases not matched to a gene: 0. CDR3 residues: CASSGGAYEQYF. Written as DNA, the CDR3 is TGTGCCAGCAGCGGGGGGGCCTACGAGCAGTACTTC.

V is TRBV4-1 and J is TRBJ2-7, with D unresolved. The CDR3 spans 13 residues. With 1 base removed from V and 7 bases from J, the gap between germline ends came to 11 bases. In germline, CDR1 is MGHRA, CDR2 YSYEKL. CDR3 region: CASSQGPSREQYF. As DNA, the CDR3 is TGCGCCAGCAGCCAAGGGCCATCGCGGGAGCAGTACTTC.

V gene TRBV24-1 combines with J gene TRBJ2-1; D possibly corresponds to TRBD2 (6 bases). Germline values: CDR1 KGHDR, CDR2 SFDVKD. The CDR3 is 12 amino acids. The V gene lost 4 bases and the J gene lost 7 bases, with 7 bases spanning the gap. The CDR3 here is CATSERGNEQFF. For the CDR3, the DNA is TGTGCCACCAGTGAACGGGGGAATGAGCAGTTCTTC.

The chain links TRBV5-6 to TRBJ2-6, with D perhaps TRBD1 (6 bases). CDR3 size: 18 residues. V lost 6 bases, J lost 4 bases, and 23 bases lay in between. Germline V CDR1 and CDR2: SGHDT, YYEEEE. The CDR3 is CASTVWYGQGLGANVLTF. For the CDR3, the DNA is TGTGCCAGCACCGTGTGGTACGGGCAGGGGCTAGGGGCCAACGTCCTGACTTTC.

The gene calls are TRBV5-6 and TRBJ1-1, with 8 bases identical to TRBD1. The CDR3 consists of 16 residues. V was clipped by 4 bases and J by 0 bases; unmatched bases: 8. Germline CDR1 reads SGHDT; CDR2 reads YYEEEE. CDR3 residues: CASSLMGQELNTEAFF. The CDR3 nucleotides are TGTGCCAGCAGCCTGATGGGACAGGAGCTGAACACTGAAGCTTTCTTT.

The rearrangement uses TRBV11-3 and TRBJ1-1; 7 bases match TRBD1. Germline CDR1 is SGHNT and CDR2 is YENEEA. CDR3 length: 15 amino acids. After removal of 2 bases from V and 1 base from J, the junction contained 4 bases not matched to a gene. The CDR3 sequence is CASSLMTGQNTEAFF. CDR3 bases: TGTGCCAGCAGCTTAATGACAGGGCAGAACACTGAAGCTTTCTTT.

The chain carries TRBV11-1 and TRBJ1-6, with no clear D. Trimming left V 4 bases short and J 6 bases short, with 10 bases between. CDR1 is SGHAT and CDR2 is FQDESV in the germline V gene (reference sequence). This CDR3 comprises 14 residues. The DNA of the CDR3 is TGTGCCAGCAGCTACCCCCTGGCTAATTCACCCCTCCACTTT. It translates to CASSYPLANSPLHF.

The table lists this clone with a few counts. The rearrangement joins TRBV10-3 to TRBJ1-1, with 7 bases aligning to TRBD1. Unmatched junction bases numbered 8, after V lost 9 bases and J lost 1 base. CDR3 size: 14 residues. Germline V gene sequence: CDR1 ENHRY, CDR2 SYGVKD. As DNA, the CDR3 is TGTGCCATGAGGGACAGAGCTACGAACACTGAAGCTTTCTTT. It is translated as CAMRDRATNTEAFF.

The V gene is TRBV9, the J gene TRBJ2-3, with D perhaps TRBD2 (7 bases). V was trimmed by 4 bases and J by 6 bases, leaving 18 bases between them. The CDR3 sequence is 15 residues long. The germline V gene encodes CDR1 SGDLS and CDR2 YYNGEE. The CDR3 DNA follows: TGTGCCAGCAGCCGACAGGCTAGCGGATTGGATACGCAGTATTTT. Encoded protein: CASSRQASGLDTQYF.

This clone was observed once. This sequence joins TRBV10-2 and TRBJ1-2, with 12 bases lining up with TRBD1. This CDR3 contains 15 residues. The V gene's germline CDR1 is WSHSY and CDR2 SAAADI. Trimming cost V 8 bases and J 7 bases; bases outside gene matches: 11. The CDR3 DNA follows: TGCGCCAGCCGAGATCCGGGACAGGGGGCGCCTGGCTACACCTTC. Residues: CASRDPGQGAPGYTF.

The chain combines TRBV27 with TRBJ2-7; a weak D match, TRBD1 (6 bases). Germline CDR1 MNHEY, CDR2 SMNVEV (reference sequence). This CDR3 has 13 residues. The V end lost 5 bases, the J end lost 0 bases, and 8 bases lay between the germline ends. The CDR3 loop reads CASSIRGSYEQYF. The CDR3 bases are TGTGCCAGCAGTATCAGGGGCTCCTACGAGCAGTACTTC.

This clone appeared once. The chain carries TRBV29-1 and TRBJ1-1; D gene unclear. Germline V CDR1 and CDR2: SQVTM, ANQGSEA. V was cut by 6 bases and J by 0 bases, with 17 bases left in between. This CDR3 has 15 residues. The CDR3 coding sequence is TGCAGCGTCCATTTCCCGGAGGGTCTGAACACTGAAGCTTTCTTT. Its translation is CSVHFPEGLNTEAFF.

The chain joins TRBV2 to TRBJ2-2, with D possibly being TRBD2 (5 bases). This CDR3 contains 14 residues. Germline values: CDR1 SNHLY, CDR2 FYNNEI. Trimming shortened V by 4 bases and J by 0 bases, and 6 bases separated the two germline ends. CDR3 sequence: CASSVGANTGELFF. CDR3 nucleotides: TGTGCCAGCAGTGTCGGGGCGAACACCGGGGAGCTGTTTTTT. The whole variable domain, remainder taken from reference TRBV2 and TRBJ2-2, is EPEVTQTPSHQVTQMGQEVILRCVPISNHLYFYWYRQILGQKVEFLVSFYNNEISEKSEIFDDQFSVERPDGSNFTLKIRSTKLEDSAMYFCASSVGANTGELFFGEGSRLTVL.

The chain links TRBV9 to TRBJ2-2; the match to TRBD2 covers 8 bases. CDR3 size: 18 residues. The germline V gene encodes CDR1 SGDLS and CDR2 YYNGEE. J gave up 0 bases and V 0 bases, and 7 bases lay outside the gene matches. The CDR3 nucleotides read TGTGCCAGCAGCGTAGGGTTGGGACTAGGGTCGAACACCGGGGAGCTGTTTTTT. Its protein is CASSVGLGLGSNTGELFF.

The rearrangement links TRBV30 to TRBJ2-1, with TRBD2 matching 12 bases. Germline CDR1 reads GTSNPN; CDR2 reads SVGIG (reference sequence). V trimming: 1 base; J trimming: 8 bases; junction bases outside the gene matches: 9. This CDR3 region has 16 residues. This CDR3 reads CAWSALLAGGVDEQFF. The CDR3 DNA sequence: TGTGCCTGGAGTGCCCTCCTAGCGGGGGGGGTGGATGAGCAGTTCTTC.

CDR3 sequence reads: CASSNPPGSYEQYF. The CDR3 DNA reads as TGTGCCAGCAGTAACCCCCCGGGGTCCTACGAGCAGTACTTC. J is TRBJ2-7 and V is TRBV2; possibly TRBD2 for D (5 bases). Germline V CDR1 and CDR2: SNHLY, FYNNEI. V shed 5 bases and J shed 1 base, with 12 bases lying between them. This CDR3 has 14 amino acids.

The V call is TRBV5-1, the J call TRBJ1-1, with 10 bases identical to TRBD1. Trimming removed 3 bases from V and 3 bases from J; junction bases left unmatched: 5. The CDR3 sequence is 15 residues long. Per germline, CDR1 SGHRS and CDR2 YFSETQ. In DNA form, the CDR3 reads TGCGCCAGCAGCTCCCCCGACAGGGGGCACACTGAAGCTTTCTTT. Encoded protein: CASSSPDRGHTEAFF.

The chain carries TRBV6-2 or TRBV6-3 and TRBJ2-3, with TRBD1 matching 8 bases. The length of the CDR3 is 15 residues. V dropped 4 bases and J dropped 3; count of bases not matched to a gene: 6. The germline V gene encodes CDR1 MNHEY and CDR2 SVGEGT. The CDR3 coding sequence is TGTGCCAGCAGTTTCTACAGGGGGTTGACAGATACGCAGTATTTT. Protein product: CASSFYRGLTDTQYF.

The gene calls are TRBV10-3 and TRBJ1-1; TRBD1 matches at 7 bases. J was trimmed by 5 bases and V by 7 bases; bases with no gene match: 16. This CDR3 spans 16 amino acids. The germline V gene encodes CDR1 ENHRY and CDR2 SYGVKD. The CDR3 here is CAITRKQGMESTEAFF. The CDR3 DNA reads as TGTGCCATCACACGGAAACAGGGGATGGAATCGACTGAAGCTTTCTTT.

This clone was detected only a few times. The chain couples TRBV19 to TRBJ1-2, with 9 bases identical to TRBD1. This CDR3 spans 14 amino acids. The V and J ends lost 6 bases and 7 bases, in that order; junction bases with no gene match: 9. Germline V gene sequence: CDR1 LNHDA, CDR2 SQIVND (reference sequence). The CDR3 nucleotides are TGTGCCAGTAGCCCCACAGGGGGCGCGGGTGGCTACACCTTC. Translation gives CASSPTGGAGGYTF. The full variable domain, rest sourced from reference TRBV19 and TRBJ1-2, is DGGITQSPKYLFRKEGQNVTLSCEQNLNHDAMYWYRQDPGQGLRLIYYSQIVNDFQKGDIAEGYSVSREKKESFPLTVTSAQKNPTAFYLCASSPTGGAGGYTFGSGTRLTVV.

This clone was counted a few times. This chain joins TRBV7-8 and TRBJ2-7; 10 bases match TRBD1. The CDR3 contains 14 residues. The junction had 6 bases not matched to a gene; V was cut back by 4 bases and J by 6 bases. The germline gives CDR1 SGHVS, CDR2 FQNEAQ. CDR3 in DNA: TGTGCCAGCAGCTCGCAGCGGGACAGGGGCGAGCAGTACTTC. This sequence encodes CASSSQRDRGEQYF.

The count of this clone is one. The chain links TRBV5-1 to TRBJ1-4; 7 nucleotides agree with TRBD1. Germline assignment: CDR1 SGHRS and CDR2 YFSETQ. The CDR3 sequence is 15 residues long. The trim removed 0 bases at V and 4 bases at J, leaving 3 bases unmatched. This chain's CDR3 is CASSLAGTDNEKLFF. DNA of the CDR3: TGCGCCAGCAGCTTGGCCGGGACAGATAATGAAAAACTGTTTTTT.